These 24 T cell receptor beta chains share one sample of origin, sequenced in a study of blood T cell repertoires in COVID-19 (dated by TCRdb to the early 2020s). Libraries were made using the immunoSEQ multiplex PCR assay. Held by TCRdb, this immuneACCESS table contains in-frame sequences only and omits some clones. Under half of the omission traces to an unresolved V gene where checked; the cause of the rest is unknown. The sample table contains some 140,000 clones; only one count was recorded for approximately 88% of them. The ten top clones hold 5.5% of the sample. Sequenced material: PBMCs or T cells enriched from blood (not recorded which). The receptors originated from a middle-aged man with acute COVID-19.

This clone came up a few times. J is TRBJ2-1 and V is TRBV4-3; a possible D gene is TRBD1 (7 bases). This CDR3 region has 16 residues. V shed 0 bases and J shed 8 bases, with 17 bases lying between them. Germline-derived CDR1 and CDR2 are LGHNA and YSLEER. CDR3 region: CASSQDTEGAFDEQFF. The DNA for the CDR3 is TGCGCCAGCAGCCAAGATACGGAGGGGGCATTTGATGAGCAGTTCTTC.

V is TRBV4-3 and J is TRBJ1-3, with TRBD1 matching over 7 bases. CDR1 and CDR2 (germline): LGHNA, YSLEER. The CDR3 spans 16 residues. With V trimmed by 3 bases and J by 3 bases, 8 bases remained unmatched. DNA for the CDR3: TGCGCCAGCAGCCAGGTCGCAGGGGGTTTTGGAAACACCATATATTTT. Translating gives CASSQVAGGFGNTIYF.

The V call is TRBV15, the J call TRBJ1-6; D not resolved. This CDR3 is built from 15 residues. In germline, CDR1 is LNHNV, CDR2 YYDKDF (reference sequence). V dropped 0 bases and J dropped 6 bases, with 9 bases sitting between them. CDR3 DNA: TGTGCCACCAGCAGAGATAGCTTGGGTAATTCACCCCTCCACTTT. Protein sequence: CATSRDSLGNSPLHF. The full variable domain, rest sourced from reference TRBV15 and TRBJ1-6, is DAMVIQNPRYQVTQFGKPVTLSCSQTLNHNVMYWYQQKSSQAPKLLFHYYDKDFNNEADTPDNFQSRRPNTSFCFLDIRSPGLGDTAMYLCATSRDSLGNSPLHFGNGTRLTVT.

The chain has TRBV4-1 and TRBJ2-7; D is possibly TRBD1 (6 bases). Trimming left V 2 bases short and J 7 bases short, with 15 bases between. Per the germline V gene, CDR1 is MGHRA and CDR2 is YSYEKL. The CDR3 sequence is 14 residues long. CDR3 amino acids: CASSQISPGEEQYF. Here the CDR3 DNA reads TGCGCCAGCAGCCAAATTTCTCCAGGGGAAGAGCAGTACTTC.

The sample holds one count of this clone. In nucleotides, the CDR3 is TGTGCCAGCAGCTTTGATCGGGAGGGGGGGACTGAAGCTTTCTTT. Its protein is CASSFDREGGTEAFF. The chain combines TRBV5-5 with TRBJ1-1, with D possibly being TRBD1 (6 bases). Germline V gene sequence: CDR1 SGHKS, CDR2 YYEKEE (reference sequence). Deletions cut 2 bases from V and 5 bases from J, with 16 bases between. This CDR3 has 15 amino acids.

This chain uses TRBV28 with TRBJ2-3, with TRBD2 matching over 8 bases. Germline lookup yields CDR1 MDHEN and CDR2 SYDVKM. Trimming removed 4 bases from V and 6 bases from J; junction bases left unmatched: 15. This CDR3 spans 17 amino acids. The CDR3, as DNA: TGTGCCAGCAGTTCCCCGACAGCGGGACTAGTCGTGGATACGCAGTATTTT. Protein sequence: CASSSPTAGLVVDTQYF.

This chain joins TRBV29-1 and TRBJ1-4; 8 bases are shared with TRBD1. CDR1 is SQVTM and CDR2 is ANQGSEA in the germline V gene. CDR3 length: 15 amino acids. Losses at the gene ends were 6 bases for V and 4 bases for J; bases not matched to a gene: 10. The CDR3 region has the DNA TGCAGCGTCGCCCAGGACAGGGCCATTAATGAAAAACTGTTTTTT. It translates to CSVAQDRAINEKLFF.

V and J are TRBV29-1 and TRBJ2-5; D call uncertain. Germline V gives CDR1 SQVTM, CDR2 ANQGSEA. The V end lost 5 bases, the J end lost 2 bases, and 6 bases lay between the germline ends. The CDR3 is 11 residues long. The CDR3 region is CSVTVQETQYF. The DNA of the CDR3 is TGCAGCGTTACGGTACAAGAGACCCAGTACTTC.

This clone was recorded only once. The chain recombines TRBV6-5 with TRBJ1-4; 9 bases agree with TRBD1. Trimming removed 6 bases from V and 7 bases from J; junction bases left unmatched: 3. The CDR3 has 13 amino acids. In germline, CDR1 is MNHEY, CDR2 SVGAGI. The CDR3 sequence: CASRGQGFEKLFF. CDR3 nucleotides: TGTGCCAGCAGAGGACAGGGGTTTGAAAAACTGTTTTTT.

The chain combines TRBV5-1 with TRBJ2-5, with 11 positions matching TRBD1. The CDR3 has 17 residues. V was pared by 5 bases and J by 5 bases, with 14 bases of the junction left unmatched. Germline values: CDR1 SGHRS, CDR2 YFSETQ. CDR3 nucleotides: TGCGCCAGCAGTCAGCCCCCTCCGGGACAGGGGGTCGAGACCCAGTACTTC. It is translated as CASSQPPPGQGVETQYF. The entire variable domain, with the rest obtained from reference TRBV5-1 and TRBJ2-5, is as follows: KAGVTQTPRYLIKTRGQQVTLSCSPISGHRSVSWYQQTPGQGLQFLFEYFSETQRNKGNFPGRFSGRQFSNSRSEMNVSTLELGDSALYLCASSQPPPGQGVETQYFGPGTRLLVL.

The rearrangement uses TRBV5-8 and TRBJ1-2; 9 nucleotides line up with TRBD1. V lost 7 bases and J lost 2; bases outside the gene matches: 12. Germline V lookup: CDR1 SGHTS, CDR2 YDEGEE. This CDR3 has 16 amino acids. CDR3 amino acids: CASCPRTGARNYGYTF. In DNA, the CDR3 is TGTGCCAGCTGCCCCAGGACAGGGGCCCGAAACTATGGCTACACCTTC.

V gene TRBV28 combines with J gene TRBJ2-7; 9 nucleotides line up with TRBD2. The germline V gene has CDR1 MDHEN and CDR2 SYDVKM. The trim removed 2 bases at V and 5 bases at J, leaving 7 bases unmatched. The CDR3 contains 15 residues. This CDR3 reads CASSLLGLAFHEQYF. In DNA form, the CDR3 reads TGTGCCAGCAGTTTACTGGGACTAGCCTTCCACGAGCAGTACTTC. The entire variable domain, with the rest obtained from reference TRBV28 and TRBJ2-7, is as follows: DVKVTQSSRYLVKRTGEKVFLECVQDMDHENMFWYRQDPGLGLRLIYFSYDVKMKEKGDIPEGYSVSREKKERFSLILESASTNQTSMYLCASSLLGLAFHEQYFGPGTRLTVT.

J is TRBJ2-3 and V is TRBV3-1 (or the pseudogene TRBV3-2); TRBD1 is a possible D gene (7 bases). Trimming removed 3 bases at V and 5 bases at J, with 15 bases between. This CDR3 has 15 residues. Germline V gene lookup returns CDR1 LGHDT and CDR2 YNNKEL (reference sequence). The DNA of the CDR3 is TGTGCCAGCAGCCACGGAGGGGGCCTTGGAGATACGCAGTATTTT. This codes for CASSHGGGLGDTQYF.

The rearrangement joins TRBV13 to TRBJ2-7, with 9 nucleotides matching TRBD2. The germline V gene has CDR1 PRHDT and CDR2 FYEKMQ (reference sequence). The CDR3 covers 16 residues. V was clipped by 3 bases and J by 5 bases; unmatched bases: 11. CDR3 DNA sequence: TGTGCCAGCAGCTTGTGGGAGCGGGGGGTCTTTAACGAGCAGTACTTC. Translating it yields CASSLWERGVFNEQYF.

The chain links TRBV6-2 or TRBV6-3 to TRBJ2-2, with 8 bases that match TRBD1. The CDR3 loop spans 16 amino acids. V lost 3 bases and J lost 3; bases outside the gene matches: 6. From germline, CDR1 is MNHEY and CDR2 SVGEGT. The CDR3 protein is CASSYSDRVHTGELFF. The CDR3 DNA is TGTGCCAGCAGTTATTCGGACAGGGTACACACCGGGGAGCTGTTTTTT.

The chain couples TRBV28 to TRBJ1-3; 8 bases are shared with TRBD1. The CDR3 has 15 amino acids. Germline CDR1 is MDHEN and CDR2 is SYDVKM. With 7 bases clipped from V and 1 base from J, the junction kept 6 bases outside the gene matches. The CDR3 is CASNARQGSGNTIYF. In nucleotides, the CDR3 is TGTGCCAGCAACGCTAGACAGGGGTCTGGAAACACCATATATTTT.

The V gene is TRBV5-1, the J gene TRBJ2-2; 7 positions match TRBD2. This CDR3 has 17 amino acids. CDR1 and CDR2 (germline): SGHRS, YFSETQ. The V and J ends lost 4 bases and 2 bases, in that order; junction bases with no gene match: 11. CDR3 in amino acids: CASSRAAGGLNTGELFF. The CDR3 DNA reads as TGCGCCAGCAGCAGGGCCGCTGGGGGACTAAACACCGGGGAGCTGTTTTTT.

This sequence joins TRBV7-6 and TRBJ2-5; 14 bases agree with TRBD2. This CDR3 is 18 amino acids long. Germline V gives CDR1 SGHVS, CDR2 FNYEAQ. Unmatched junction bases numbered 9, after V lost 2 bases and J lost 4 bases. Here the CDR3 reads CASSLRRLAGGRGETQYF. The CDR3 region has the DNA TGTGCCAGCAGCTTACGCCGACTAGCGGGGGGGCGGGGAGAGACCCAGTACTTC.

The rearrangement uses TRBV27 and TRBJ2-7, with TRBD2 identical over 8 bases. With V trimmed by 8 bases and J by 2 bases, 20 bases remained unmatched. CDR1 is MNHEY, CDR2 SMNVEV, per germline (reference sequence). The length of the CDR3 is 18 residues. CDR3 nucleotide sequence: TGTGCCAGCTCCTCCGAGGTAGCGGGACAACCATATCCCTACGAGCAGTACTTC. It is translated as CASSSEVAGQPYPYEQYF.

The chain links TRBV7-9 to TRBJ1-6, with TRBD1 matching over 7 bases. Germline V gene lookup returns CDR1 SEHNR and CDR2 FQNEAQ (reference sequence). The ends lost 7 bases at V and 10 bases at J; junction bases unmatched: 4. The CDR3 is 12 residues long. CDR3 region: CASTQGGSPLHF. The CDR3, as DNA: TGTGCCAGCACCCAGGGGGGATCACCCCTCCACTTT.

The gene calls are TRBV12-3 or TRBV12-4 and TRBJ1-2; D call uncertain. The CDR3 has 13 residues. The V end lost 8 bases, the J end lost 3 bases, and 13 bases lay between the germline ends. CDR3 region: CASGTTDDYGYTF. CDR3 nucleotide sequence: TGTGCCAGCGGAACAACAGATGACTATGGCTACACCTTC.

V is TRBV27 and J is TRBJ2-7, with D maybe TRBD2 (7 bases). V lost 5 bases, J lost 9 bases, and 23 bases lay in between. Germline CDR1 reads MNHEY; CDR2 reads SMNVEV (reference sequence). This CDR3 spans 15 amino acids. The CDR3 region has the DNA TGTGCCAGCAGTATCCGGACAGAGCGCCGCGGGAGGCAGTACTTC. Encoded protein: CASSIRTERRGRQYF.

The chain uses TRBV4-2 and TRBJ1-5; D might be TRBD1 (6 bases). Trimming removed 0 bases from V and 0 bases from J, with 15 bases in between. The germline V gene has CDR1 LGHNA and CDR2 YNFKEQ. There are 18 residues in the CDR3. The CDR3 DNA reads as TGTGCCAGCAGCCAAGATAGCAAGGACAGATATAGCAATCAGCCCCAGCATTTT. Its protein product is CASSQDSKDRYSNQPQHF.

V usage is TRBV28 and J usage is TRBJ1-5; TRBD1 is a possible D gene (6 bases). Germline values: CDR1 MDHEN, CDR2 SYDVKM. This CDR3 is built from 14 residues. The germline V and J ends were trimmed by 5 bases and 7 bases, with 15 bases remaining between them. The DNA of the CDR3 is TGTGCCAGCAGTCTGAGGGCAGGGGTCCAGCCCCAGCATTTT. Protein: CASSLRAGVQPQHF.